This T cell receptor (beta chain) is drawn from a study of blood T cell repertoires in COVID-19. Method: immunoSEQ multiplex PCR; TCRdb's copy keeps in-frame clones and lacks some. Here the sample spans around 310,000 clones, about 90% being singletons. Germline CDR1 is SQVTM and CDR2 is ANQGSEA. V gave up 5 bases and J gave up 4 bases; unmatched junction bases: 5. The CDR3 covers 14 residues. Material for sequencing was PBMCs or T cells enriched from blood (not recorded which). This clonotype originated in a man aged 30 to 45 who had recovered from COVID-19. This chain uses TRBV29-1 with TRBJ2-1; 10 bases are a match to TRBD1. The CDR3 sequence: CSVPDRGPYNEQFF. The CDR3 region has the DNA TGCAGCGTTCCAGACAGGGGGCCATACAATGAGCAGTTCTTC.